This T cell receptor beta chain was sequenced in a study of shared T cell receptors in the human thymus. The table came from immunoSEQ multiplex PCR; TCRdb's copy has only in-frame clones and leaves some out. The table lists some 720,000 clones, roughly 90% of them singletons. V shed 7 bases and J 2 bases; nucleotides not matched to a gene: 14. The CDR3 runs 16 residues. CDR1 and CDR2 (germline): MDHEN, SYDVKM. These data were also filed under a second study, of human thymus T cells. That paper adds: Resected material from corrective heart surgery provided the thymus tissue analysed. In thymic and blood repertoires alike, V and J usage looked biased. Related research reported highly overlapping thymic repertoires among unrelated individuals.

Sample: thymocytes. The TCR originated in a boy under three years old with a congenital heart defect. This chain links TRBV28 with TRBJ2-7; 7 bases are shared with TRBD1. This CDR3 reads CASTFGTVFPPYEQYF. For the CDR3, the DNA is TGTGCCAGCACCTTCGGGACAGTCTTTCCCCCCTACGAGCAGTACTTC.